The 24 T cell receptor beta chains given below trace back to one sample, sequenced in a study of early T cells in non-severe SARS-CoV-2 infection. A single record per CDR3 protein comes from TCRdb applying MiXCR to the 5' RACE reads. The repertoire has 55,000 to 70,000 distinct CDR3 sequences, around 4.9% of them found once; the top ten carry 4.9%. Sequencing was performed on whole blood. All receptors come from an adult who was a healthcare worker with PCR-confirmed SARS-CoV-2 infection or an uninfected control (not recorded which).

This clonotype was seen repeatedly, ten times or more. V and J are TRBV11-2 and TRBJ2-5; 8 nucleotides agree with TRBD1. Germline V gives CDR1 SGHAT, CDR2 FQNNGV. The CDR3 has 18 residues. V gave up 6 bases and J gave up 2 bases; unmatched junction bases: 17. CDR3: CASRAGTGLARGQETQYF. CDR3 bases: TGTGCCAGCAGAGCCGGGACAGGTTTAGCAAGGGGTCAAGAGACCCAGTACTTC.

This clonotype was observed many times. The chain has TRBV5-1 and TRBJ2-2; D is unclear. Germline V gene sequence: CDR1 SGHRS, CDR2 YFSETQ. Trimming stripped 4 bases from V and 2 bases from J, with 15 bases between. This CDR3 is built from 16 residues. The DNA of the CDR3 is TGCGCCAGCAGCCCAGCTGCAGGAGACAACACCGGGGAGCTGTTTTTT. This translates into CASSPAAGDNTGELFF.

This clonotype was observed at least ten times. V is TRBV6-2 or TRBV6-3 and J is TRBJ2-1, with D tentatively TRBD2 (5 bases). The CDR3 spans 13 residues. With 5 bases removed from V and 12 bases from J, the gap between germline ends came to 17 bases. CDR1 MNHEY and CDR2 SVGEGT come from the germline V gene. The CDR3 here is CASSNGLAYGQFF. The CDR3 coding sequence is TGTGCCAGCAGTAACGGACTGGCCTACGGGCAGTTCTTC.

V usage is TRBV29-1 and J usage is TRBJ2-7; 11 nucleotides line up with TRBD2. The germline gives CDR1 SQVTM, CDR2 ANQGSEA. The CDR3 covers 13 residues. The V and J ends lost 5 bases and 3 bases, in that order; junction bases with no gene match: 3. CDR3 coding DNA: TGCAGCGTTTTAGCGGGAGGGGACTACGAGCAGTACTTC. Residues: CSVLAGGDYEQYF.

In its sample, this clonotype was seen many times. This chain connects TRBV5-6 to TRBJ2-7, with TRBD1 as a possible D gene (6 bases). CDR1 is SGHDT, CDR2 YYEEEE, per germline. This CDR3 has 13 amino acids. V was shortened by 5 bases and J by 6 bases, with 15 bases between the two germline ends. The CDR3 nucleotides are TGTGCCAGCAGTTGGGGGACACCTGCCGAGCAGTACTTC. This translates into CASSWGTPAEQYF.

A few counts support this clonotype. The chain couples TRBV27 to TRBJ2-7, with D possibly TRBD1 on 5 matching bases. The CDR3 covers 15 residues. The V end was cut by 6 bases, the J end by 3 bases, with 18 bases between. Germline values: CDR1 MNHEY, CDR2 SMNVEV (reference sequence). DNA for the CDR3: TGTGCCAGCAGATCGACAGCCAGAAGCGACTACGAGCAGTACTTC. Its protein is CASRSTARSDYEQYF.

This clonotype was counted many times. DNA of the CDR3: TGTGCCAGCAGCGCCGGGGACAGCTCCTACGAGCAGTACTTC. Translation: CASSAGDSSYEQYF. This rearrangement joins TRBV9 to TRBJ2-7; TRBD1 matches 7 bases. J was trimmed by 0 bases and V by 3 bases; bases with no gene match: 3. Germline V CDR1 and CDR2: SGDLS, YYNGEE. The CDR3 is 14 amino acids.

This clonotype has at least ten counts. The rearrangement uses TRBV4-1 and TRBJ2-1; D not certain. Germline V CDR1 and CDR2: MGHRA, YSYEKL. This CDR3 region has 13 residues. Trimming removed 4 bases at V and 0 bases at J, with 4 bases between. The CDR3 protein is CASSPSSYNEQFF. In nucleotides, the CDR3 is TGCGCCAGCAGCCCCAGCTCCTACAATGAGCAGTTCTTC.

The chain carries TRBV11-2 and TRBJ2-1; TRBD2 matches 12 bases. The CDR3 consists of 15 residues. The germline V gene has CDR1 SGHAT and CDR2 FQNNGV. The trim removed 3 bases at V and 6 bases at J, leaving 3 bases unmatched. The chain's CDR3 is CASSFPGLAGNEQFF. The DNA of the CDR3 is TGTGCCAGCAGCTTCCCGGGACTAGCGGGCAATGAGCAGTTCTTC.

This clonotype has at least ten counts. V usage is TRBV20-1 and J usage is TRBJ1-3; D gene ambiguous. With 6 bases removed from V and 0 bases from J, the gap between germline ends came to 15 bases. CDR3 length equals 15 residues. Germline V gives CDR1 DFQATT, CDR2 SNEGSKA (reference sequence). The CDR3 spells CSAPQDGASGNTIYF. Here the CDR3 DNA reads TGCAGTGCCCCTCAGGACGGAGCCTCTGGAAACACCATATATTTT.

This clonotype was counted a few times. The CDR3, as DNA: TGCAGCGTTGAAGTGGCTAGCAGGTATGAGCAGTTCTTC. It encodes CSVEVASRYEQFF. J is TRBJ2-1 and V is TRBV29-1, with D perhaps matching TRBD2 (5 bases). This CDR3 contains 13 residues. Germline-derived CDR1 and CDR2 are SQVTM and ANQGSEA. Trimming took 1 base from V and 8 from J, leaving 12 bases between them.

This clonotype was counted at least ten times. The J gene is TRBJ2-3, the V gene TRBV5-5; possibly TRBD2 for D (5 bases). Germline V gene data show CDR1 as SGHKS and CDR2 as YYEKEE (reference sequence). This CDR3 contains 16 residues. V lost 6 bases to trimming and J lost 2 bases, with 19 bases between them. The CDR3 is CASNALRETPTDTQYF. The CDR3 nucleotides read TGTGCCAGCAACGCCTTGAGGGAGACCCCCACAGATACGCAGTATTTT.

This clonotype was observed at least ten times. The chain uses TRBV6-1 and TRBJ1-1, with D possibly TRBD1 on 5 matching bases. The V gene's germline CDR1 is MNHNS and CDR2 SASEGT. The CDR3 sequence is 13 residues long. The ends were cut back, 6 bases at V and 5 bases at J, with 13 bases in the middle. The CDR3 DNA follows: TGTGCCAGCAGGGGGACCGTGCTAACTGAAGCTTTCTTT. This codes for CASRGTVLTEAFF.

This clonotype rates as medium-sized. The rearrangement uses TRBV27 and TRBJ2-3; 9 bases are a match to TRBD2. V lost 2 bases and J lost 0; bases outside the gene matches: 0. The CDR3 covers 15 residues. Germline V gene sequence: CDR1 MNHEY, CDR2 SMNVEV (reference sequence). In nucleotides, the CDR3 is TGTGCCAGCAGTTTACTAGCGGGGAGCACAGATACGCAGTATTTT. Protein sequence: CASSLLAGSTDTQYF.

This clonotype was recorded a few times. The V call is TRBV2, the J call TRBJ1-3; D may be TRBD1 (5 bases). The germline CDR1 and CDR2 sequences are SNHLY and FYNNEI. Trimming stripped 6 bases from V and 10 bases from J, with 16 bases between. This CDR3 spans 13 amino acids. The CDR3 spells CASRGDAFETIYF. The CDR3 bases are TGTGCCAGCAGAGGGGACGCTTTTGAAACCATATATTTT.

This clonotype was seen a few times. The chain links TRBV11-2 to TRBJ1-4, with D hard to call. Germline V gene data show CDR1 as SGHAT and CDR2 as FQNNGV. The CDR3 loop spans 15 amino acids. Trimming pared 0 bases from V and 0 bases from J, leaving 5 bases between. This CDR3 reads CASSLDGATNEKLFF. CDR3 DNA sequence: TGTGCCAGCAGCTTAGACGGTGCAACTAATGAAAAACTGTTTTTT.

This clonotype was counted many times. J is TRBJ1-2 and V is TRBV19; D unclear. The CDR3 is 14 amino acids. The V and J ends lost 10 bases and 0 bases respectively, with 15 bases between them. Germline CDR1 and CDR2: LNHDA and SQIVND (reference sequence). The CDR3 here is CANYHDTSNYGYTF. DNA for the CDR3: TGTGCCAATTATCACGACACTTCTAACTATGGCTACACCTTC.

This clonotype was observed at least ten times. V and J are TRBV20-1 and TRBJ2-1, with 7 positions matching TRBD2. This CDR3 has 15 amino acids. The germline gives CDR1 DFQATT, CDR2 SNEGSKA (reference sequence). Losses at the gene ends were 5 bases for V and 6 bases for J; bases not matched to a gene: 13. The CDR3 loop reads CSASPTGLGGNEQFF. The DNA for the CDR3 is TGCAGTGCTTCCCCCACCGGACTAGGTGGCAATGAGCAGTTCTTC.

The chain employs TRBV6-5 and TRBJ1-1; a weak D match, TRBD1 (6 bases). The CDR3 contains 14 residues. V lost 5 bases to trimming and J lost 1 base, with 11 bases between them. Germline loops: CDR1 MNHEY, CDR2 SVGAGI. In nucleotides, the CDR3 is TGTGCCAGCAGTGGGACACGGAGGAACACTGAAGCTTTCTTT. It codes for CASSGTRRNTEAFF.

This clonotype was detected many times. The V and J genes are TRBV7-8 and TRBJ1-5; D might be TRBD1 (6 bases). The length of the CDR3 is 16 residues. Per the germline V gene, CDR1 is SGHVS and CDR2 is FQNEAQ. Trimming pared 3 bases from V and 5 bases from J, leaving 17 bases between. The CDR3 DNA reads TGTGCCAGCAGCTTCTCAGGGCCGAGGGGGTATCAGCCCCAGCATTTT. It yields the protein CASSFSGPRGYQPQHF. Complete variable domain (other parts from reference TRBV7-8 and TRBJ1-5): GAGVSQSPRYKVAKRGQDVALRCDPISGHVSLFWYQQALGQGPEFLTYFQNEAQLDKSGLPSDRFFAERPEGSVSTLKIQRTQQEDSAVYLCASSFSGPRGYQPQHFGDGTRLSIL.

This clonotype has ten or more counts. The CDR3 DNA follows: TGCAGTGCTAGAGTCTTCAAGGGACTAGCGGGAGCGTCGGAGACCCAGTACTTC. It is translated as CSARVFKGLAGASETQYF. The rearrangement joins TRBV20-1 to TRBJ2-5; 14 bases match TRBD2. Germline CDR1 is DFQATT and CDR2 is SNEGSKA (reference sequence). The V and J ends lost 1 base and 5 bases, in that order; junction bases with no gene match: 12. The CDR3 is made up of 18 amino acids.

V and J are TRBV5-4 and TRBJ2-1; 12 bases map to TRBD1. There are 14 residues in the CDR3. V trimming: 4 bases; J trimming: 8 bases; junction bases outside the gene matches: 4. Per the germline V gene, CDR1 is SGHNT and CDR2 is YYREEE (reference sequence). CDR3 nucleotide sequence: TGTGCCAGCAGCCCGGGACAGGGGGCCTATGAGCAGTTCTTC. It translates to CASSPGQGAYEQFF.

This clonotype was found many times. The V and J genes are TRBV4-2 and TRBJ2-7, with D possibly matching TRBD1 (5 bases). From germline, CDR1 is LGHNA and CDR2 YNFKEQ. The CDR3 runs 13 residues. V was trimmed by 0 bases and J by 10 bases, leaving 13 bases between them. The CDR3 protein is CASSQDQRGRQYF. CDR3 DNA sequence: TGTGCCAGCAGCCAAGACCAAAGGGGTCGCCAGTACTTC.

The sample holds many counts of this clonotype. The chain recombines TRBV7-6 with TRBJ2-2, with D unclear. V lost 2 bases, J lost 7 bases, and 14 bases lay in between. Germline V gene lookup returns CDR1 SGHVS and CDR2 FNYEAQ. The CDR3 is 15 amino acids. The CDR3 DNA sequence: TGTGCCAGCAGCTTAAATGTAGCTGGAAGCGGGGAGCTGTTTTTT. Protein sequence: CASSLNVAGSGELFF.